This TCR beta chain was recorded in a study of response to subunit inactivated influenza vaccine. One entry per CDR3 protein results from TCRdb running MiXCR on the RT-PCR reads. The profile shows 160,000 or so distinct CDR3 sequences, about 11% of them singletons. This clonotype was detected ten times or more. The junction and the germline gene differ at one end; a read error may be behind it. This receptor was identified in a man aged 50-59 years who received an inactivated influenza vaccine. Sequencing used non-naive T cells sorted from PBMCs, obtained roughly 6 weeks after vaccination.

Here the CDR3 DNA reads TGTGCCAGCAGCTTTGGGGGACATTATCCCTACAATGAACAGTTCTTC. Its translation is CASSFGGHYPYNEQFF. The J gene is TRBJ2-1, the V gene TRBV14; a weak D match, TRBD1 (6 bases). The CDR3 has 16 residues. CDR1 is SGHDN and CDR2 is FVKESK in the germline V gene. The full variable domain, completed using reference TRBV14 and TRBJ2-1, is EAGVTQFPSHSVIEKGQTVTLRCDPISGHDNLYWYRRVMGKEIKFLLHFVKESKQDESGMPNNRFLAERTGGTYSTLKVQPAELEDSGVYFCASSFGGHYPYNEQFFGPGTRLTVL.